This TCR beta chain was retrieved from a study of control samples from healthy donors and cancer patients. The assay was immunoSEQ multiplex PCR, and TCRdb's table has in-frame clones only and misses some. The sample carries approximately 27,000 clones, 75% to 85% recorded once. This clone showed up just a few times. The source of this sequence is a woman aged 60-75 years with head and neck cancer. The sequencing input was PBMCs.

CDR3 nucleotides: TGTGCCAGCAGCTCTCGAGAGGACAGGAATTACTATGGCTACACCTTC. The encoded protein is CASSSREDRNYYGYTF. The chain uses TRBV7-8 and TRBJ1-2; TRBD1 matches 7 bases. Germline loops: CDR1 SGHVS, CDR2 FQNEAQ. V gave up 4 bases and J gave up 3 bases; unmatched junction bases: 11. The CDR3 extends over 16 amino acids.